The 4 T cell receptor beta chains reported below all come from one sample, sequenced in a study of T cell responses to AZD1222 COVID-19 vaccine. The table came from immunoSEQ multiplex PCR; TCRdb's copy has only in-frame clones and leaves some out. This sample has 85,000 to 130,000 clones; 85% to 90% occur once, and the top ten carry around 5.1%. The source material was peripheral blood, sampled on day 0 of AZD1222 vaccination. The receptors originated from an adult in good health.

The chain links TRBV19 to TRBJ2-1, with 10 positions matching TRBD1. CDR3 length: 14 residues. V dropped 9 bases and J dropped 3; count of bases not matched to a gene: 5. Germline values: CDR1 LNHDA, CDR2 SQIVND (reference sequence). The CDR3 coding sequence is TGTGCCAGCAACCGGGACAGGGGCTACAATGAGCAGTTCTTC. It yields the protein CASNRDRGYNEQFF.

This clone was seen a few times. V gene TRBV6-4 combines with J gene TRBJ2-4; 15 nucleotides match TRBD2. V trimming: 1 base; J trimming: 1 base; junction bases outside the gene matches: 8. Germline CDR1 and CDR2: MRHNA and SNTAGT. The CDR3 contains 20 residues. The CDR3: CASSDCGLAGGGRAKNIQYF. The CDR3 region has the DNA TGTGCCAGCAGTGACTGCGGACTAGCGGGAGGGGGAAGGGCCAAAAACATTCAGTACTTC.

The chain is built from TRBV5-6 and TRBJ2-1; unclear D gene. Germline assignment: CDR1 SGHDT and CDR2 YYEEEE. Trimming took off 3 bases at V and 4 bases at J, with 2 bases between the two ends. The CDR3 consists of 11 residues. In nucleotides, the CDR3 is TGTGCCAGCAGCTCGTACAATGAGCAGTTCTTC. This codes for CASSSYNEQFF.

The rearrangement uses TRBV9 and TRBJ1-2; 8 positions match TRBD1. The CDR3 is made up of 16 amino acids. Per germline, CDR1 SGDLS and CDR2 YYNGEE. With V trimmed by 0 bases and J by 4 bases, 8 bases remained unmatched. The CDR3 region is CASSVDAGGRGYGYTF. CDR3 bases: TGTGCCAGCAGCGTAGACGCAGGGGGCCGTGGCTATGGCTACACCTTC.